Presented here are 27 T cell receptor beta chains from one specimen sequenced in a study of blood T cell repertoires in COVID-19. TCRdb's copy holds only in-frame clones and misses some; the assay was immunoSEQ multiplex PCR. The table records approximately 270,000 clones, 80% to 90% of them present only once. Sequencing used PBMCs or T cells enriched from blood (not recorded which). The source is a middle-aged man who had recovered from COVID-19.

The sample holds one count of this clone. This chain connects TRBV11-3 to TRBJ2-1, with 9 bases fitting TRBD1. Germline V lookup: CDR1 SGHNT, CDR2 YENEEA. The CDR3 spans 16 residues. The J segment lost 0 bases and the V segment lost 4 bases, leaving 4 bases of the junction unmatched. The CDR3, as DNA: TGTGCCAGCAGCTCGACAGGGGGTTACTCCTACAATGAGCAGTTCTTC. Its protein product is CASSSTGGYSYNEQFF.

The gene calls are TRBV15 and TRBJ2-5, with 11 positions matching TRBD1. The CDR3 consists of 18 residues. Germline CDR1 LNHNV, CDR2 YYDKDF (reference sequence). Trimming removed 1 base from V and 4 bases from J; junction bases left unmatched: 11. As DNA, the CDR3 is TGTGCCACCAGCAGAGGGTACAAGGACAGGGGGCGCGTAGAGACCCAGTACTTC. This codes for CATSRGYKDRGRVETQYF.

CDR3 amino acids: CASSPERGEYNEQFF. The DNA for the CDR3 is TGCGCCAGCAGCCCAGAGCGGGGGGAATACAATGAGCAGTTCTTC. The rearrangement joins TRBV4-3 to TRBJ2-1; TRBD2 matches at 9 bases. V gave up 4 bases and J gave up 4 bases; unmatched junction bases: 5. Per the germline V gene, CDR1 is LGHNA and CDR2 is YSLEER. This CDR3 contains 15 residues.

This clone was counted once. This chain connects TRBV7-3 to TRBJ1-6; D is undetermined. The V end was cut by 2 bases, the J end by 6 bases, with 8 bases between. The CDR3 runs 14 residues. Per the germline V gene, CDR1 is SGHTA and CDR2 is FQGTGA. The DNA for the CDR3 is TGTGCCAGCAGCTTAGGAGGAACTAATTCACCCCTCCACTTT. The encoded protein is CASSLGGTNSPLHF.

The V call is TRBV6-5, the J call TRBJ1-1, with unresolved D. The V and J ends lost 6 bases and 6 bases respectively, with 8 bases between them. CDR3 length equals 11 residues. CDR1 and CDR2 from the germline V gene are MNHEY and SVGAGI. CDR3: CASRRDSEAFF. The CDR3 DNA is TGTGCCAGCAGACGGGATTCTGAAGCTTTCTTT.

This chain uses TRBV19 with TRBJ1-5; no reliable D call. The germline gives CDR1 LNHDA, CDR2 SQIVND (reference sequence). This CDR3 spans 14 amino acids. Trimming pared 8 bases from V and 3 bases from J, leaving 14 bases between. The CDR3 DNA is TGTGCCAGTTCGGGGTCCGGCGCCAATCAGCCCCAGCATTTT. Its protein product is CASSGSGANQPQHF.

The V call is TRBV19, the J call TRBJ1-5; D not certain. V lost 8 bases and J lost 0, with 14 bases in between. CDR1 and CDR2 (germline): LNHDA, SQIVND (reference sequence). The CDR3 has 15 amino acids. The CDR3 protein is CASRGYSDSNQPQHF. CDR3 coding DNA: TGTGCCAGTCGAGGTTATTCTGATAGCAATCAGCCCCAGCATTTT.

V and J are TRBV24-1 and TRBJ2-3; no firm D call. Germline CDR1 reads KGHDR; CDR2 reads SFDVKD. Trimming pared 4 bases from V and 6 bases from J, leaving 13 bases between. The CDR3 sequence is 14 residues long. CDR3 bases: TGTGCCACCAGTGAGCCCGGCCTCAGGGATACGCAGTATTTT. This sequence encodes CATSEPGLRDTQYF.

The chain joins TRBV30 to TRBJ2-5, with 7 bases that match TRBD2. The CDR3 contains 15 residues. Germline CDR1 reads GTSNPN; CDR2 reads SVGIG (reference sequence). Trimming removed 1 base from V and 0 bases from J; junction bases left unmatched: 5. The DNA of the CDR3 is TGTGCCTGGAGTGCCTGGGACTACGACCAAGAGACCCAGTACTTC. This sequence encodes CAWSAWDYDQETQYF.

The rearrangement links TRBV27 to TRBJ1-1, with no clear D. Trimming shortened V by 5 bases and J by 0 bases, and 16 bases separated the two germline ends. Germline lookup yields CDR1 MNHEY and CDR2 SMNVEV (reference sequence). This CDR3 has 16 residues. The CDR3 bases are TGTGCCAGCAGTCCCCAACTAAGCCTAATGAACACTGAAGCTTTCTTT. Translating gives CASSPQLSLMNTEAFF.

The CDR3: CASSTPAGGRDTQYF. The DNA of the CDR3 is TGTGCCAGCAGTACCCCGGCAGGGGGGAGGGATACGCAGTATTTT. The V gene is TRBV6-5, the J gene TRBJ2-3, with D possibly matching TRBD1 (7 bases). The germline V gene has CDR1 MNHEY and CDR2 SVGAGI. This CDR3 has 15 amino acids. Trimming shortened V by 5 bases and J by 6 bases, and 18 bases separated the two germline ends.

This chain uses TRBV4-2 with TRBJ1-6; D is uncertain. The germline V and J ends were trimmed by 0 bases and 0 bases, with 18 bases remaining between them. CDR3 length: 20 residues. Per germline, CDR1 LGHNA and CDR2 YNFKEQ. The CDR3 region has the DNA TGTGCCAGCAGCCAAGATCGGTCAACGGCAGGAAGCTCCTATAATTCACCCCTCCACTTT. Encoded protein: CASSQDRSTAGSSYNSPLHF.

The CDR3: CASSHSGQGFHNEQFF. The CDR3 DNA is TGTGCCAGCAGCCACTCCGGACAGGGGTTTCACAATGAGCAGTTCTTC. The chain carries TRBV7-9 and TRBJ2-1; 9 bases map to TRBD1. Germline V gives CDR1 SEHNR, CDR2 FQNEAQ (reference sequence). The trim removed 5 bases at V and 5 bases at J, leaving 10 bases unmatched. The CDR3 is made up of 16 amino acids.

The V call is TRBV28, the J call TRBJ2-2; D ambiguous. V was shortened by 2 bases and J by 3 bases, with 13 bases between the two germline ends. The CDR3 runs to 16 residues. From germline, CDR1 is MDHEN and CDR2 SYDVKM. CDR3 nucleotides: TGTGCCAGCAGTTTAGGGTACAGCCGGTACACCGGGGAGCTGTTTTTT. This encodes CASSLGYSRYTGELFF.

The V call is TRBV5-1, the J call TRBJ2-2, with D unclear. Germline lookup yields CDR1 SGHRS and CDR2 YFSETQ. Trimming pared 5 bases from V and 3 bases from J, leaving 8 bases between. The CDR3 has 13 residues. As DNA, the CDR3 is TGCGCCAGCAGGTGGGCCTACACCGGGGAGCTGTTTTTT. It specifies CASRWAYTGELFF.

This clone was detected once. CDR3 nucleotides: TGTGCCACCAGGGACGGGGTTTCGAATGAGCAGTTCTTC. Translating it yields CATRDGVSNEQFF. The V gene is TRBV24-1, the J gene TRBJ2-1, with D possibly being TRBD2 (5 bases). This CDR3 region has 13 residues. Trimming took off 7 bases at V and 7 bases at J, with 13 bases between the two ends. In germline, CDR1 is KGHDR, CDR2 SFDVKD.

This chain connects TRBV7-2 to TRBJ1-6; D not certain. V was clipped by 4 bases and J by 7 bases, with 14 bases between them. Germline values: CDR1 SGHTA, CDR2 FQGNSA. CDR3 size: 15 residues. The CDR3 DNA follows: TGTGCCAGCAGCTCCGCTCTGACCGGGAATTCACCCCTCCACTTT. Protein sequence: CASSSALTGNSPLHF.

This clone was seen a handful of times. The CDR3 reads CASSEASGGVGEQYF. CDR3 DNA: TGTGCCAGCAGTGAAGCTAGCGGGGGGGTCGGCGAGCAGTACTTC. The rearrangement links TRBV6-1 to TRBJ2-7; 11 positions match TRBD2. Per germline, CDR1 MNHNS and CDR2 SASEGT. V was pared by 0 bases and J by 6 bases, with 4 bases of the junction left unmatched. The length of the CDR3 is 15 residues.

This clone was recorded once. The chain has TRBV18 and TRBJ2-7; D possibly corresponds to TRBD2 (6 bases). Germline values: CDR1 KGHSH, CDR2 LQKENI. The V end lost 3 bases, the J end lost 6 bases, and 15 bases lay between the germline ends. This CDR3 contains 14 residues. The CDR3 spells CASSPGAGRAEQYF. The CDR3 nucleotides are TGTGCCAGCTCACCGGGAGCGGGTCGGGCCGAGCAGTACTTC.

In nucleotides, the CDR3 is TGTGCCAGCAGTCCAGCCCGGGACTTTACGTACCAAGAGACCCAGTACTTC. Translating gives CASSPARDFTYQETQYF. The chain combines TRBV6-6 with TRBJ2-5, with D possibly being TRBD2 (6 bases). Trimming stripped 5 bases from V and 0 bases from J, with 19 bases between. The V gene's germline CDR1 is MNHNY and CDR2 SVGAGI (reference sequence). This CDR3 spans 17 amino acids.

The CDR3 bases are TGTGCCAGCAGCCATAAGACAGGGAGCAATCAGCCCCAGCATTTT. Translated, it gives CASSHKTGSNQPQHF. The chain employs TRBV7-8 and TRBJ1-5; TRBD1 agrees at 7 bases. From germline, CDR1 is SGHVS and CDR2 FQNEAQ. The CDR3 totals 15 residues. Unmatched junction bases numbered 5, after V lost 5 bases and J lost 1 base. Looking up the rest from reference TRBV7-8 and TRBJ1-5 gives the full variable domain: GAGVSQSPRYKVAKRGQDVALRCDPISGHVSLFWYQQALGQGPEFLTYFQNEAQLDKSGLPSDRFFAERPEGSVSTLKIQRTQQEDSAVYLCASSHKTGSNQPQHFGDGTRLSIL.

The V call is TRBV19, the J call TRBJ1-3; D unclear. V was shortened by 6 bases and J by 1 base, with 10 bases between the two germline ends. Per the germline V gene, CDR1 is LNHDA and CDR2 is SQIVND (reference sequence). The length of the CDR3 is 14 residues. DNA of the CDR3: TGTGCCAGTAGCCAAGGGAGTTCTGGAAACACCATATATTTT. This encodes CASSQGSSGNTIYF. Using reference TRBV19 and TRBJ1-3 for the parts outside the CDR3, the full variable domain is DGGITQSPKYLFRKEGQNVTLSCEQNLNHDAMYWYRQDPGQGLRLIYYSQIVNDFQKGDIAEGYSVSREKKESFPLTVTSAQKNPTAFYLCASSQGSSGNTIYFGEGSWLTVV.

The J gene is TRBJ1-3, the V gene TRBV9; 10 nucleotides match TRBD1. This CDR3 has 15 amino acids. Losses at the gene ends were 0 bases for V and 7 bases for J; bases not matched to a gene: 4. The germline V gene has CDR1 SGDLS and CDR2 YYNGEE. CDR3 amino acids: CASSVGGTGVNTIYF. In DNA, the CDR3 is TGTGCCAGCAGCGTAGGAGGGACAGGGGTGAACACCATATATTTT.

The CDR3 DNA sequence: TGCGCCAGCAGGGGGGGACAGGGGGGATATTATGGCTACACCTTC. Translating gives CASRGGQGGYYGYTF. The J gene is TRBJ1-2, the V gene TRBV4-1; 11 positions match TRBD1. Germline V gives CDR1 MGHRA, CDR2 YSYEKL. The CDR3 has 15 residues. The V and J ends lost 6 bases and 5 bases, in that order; junction bases with no gene match: 8.

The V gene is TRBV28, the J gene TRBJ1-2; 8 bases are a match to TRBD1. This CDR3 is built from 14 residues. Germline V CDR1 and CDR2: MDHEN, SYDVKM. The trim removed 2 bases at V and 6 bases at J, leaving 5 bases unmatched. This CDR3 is CASSLVSGGDGYTF. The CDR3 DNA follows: TGTGCCAGCAGTTTAGTCTCAGGGGGCGATGGCTACACCTTC.

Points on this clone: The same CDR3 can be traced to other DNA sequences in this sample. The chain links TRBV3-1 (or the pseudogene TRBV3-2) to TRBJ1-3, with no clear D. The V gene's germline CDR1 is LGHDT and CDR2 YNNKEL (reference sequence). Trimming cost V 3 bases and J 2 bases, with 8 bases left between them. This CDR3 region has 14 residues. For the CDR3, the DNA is TGTGCCAGCAGCCAGCGCGGGCCTGGAAACACCATATATTTT. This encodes CASSQRGPGNTIYF.

The CDR3 protein is CASRETGYTQYF. The CDR3 DNA sequence: TGCGCCAGCAGGGAGACTGGTTATACGCAGTATTTT. The rearrangement joins TRBV10-2 to TRBJ2-3; D is unresolved. Germline CDR1 is WSHSY and CDR2 is SAAADI. This CDR3 is 12 amino acids long. V was cut by 6 bases and J by 7 bases, with 11 bases left in between.